Sequencing of this TCR beta chain was carried out in a study of shared clonotypes between healthy human individuals. Study summary: Each donor contributed plates that comprised three CD4 naive, three CD4 memory, two CD8 naive and one CD8 memory.

The assay was immunoSEQ multiplex PCR, and TCRdb's table has in-frame clones only and misses some. This table has 650,000 to 800,000 clones, around 70% appearing once. This clone showed up just once. Its cognate antigen is unknown. Study-wide points: Exclusively blood specimens were collected; tissue repertoires likely differ.

V lost 6 bases and J 3 bases, leaving 18 bases between the germline ends. Germline V gene sequence: CDR1 SEHNR, CDR2 FQNEAQ (reference sequence). The CDR3 runs to 15 residues. The chain carries TRBV7-9 and TRBJ2-7; tentative D call: TRBD2 (6 bases). The sequence derives from a woman aged 25-40 years in good health. Material for sequencing was memory CD4+ T cells sorted from blood. Stated subset: CD45RA-negative fraction. The CDR3 sequence: CASSSSGAGHYEQYF. CDR3 nucleotide sequence: TGTGCCAGCAGTAGCTCTGGAGCGGGCCACTACGAGCAGTACTTC.